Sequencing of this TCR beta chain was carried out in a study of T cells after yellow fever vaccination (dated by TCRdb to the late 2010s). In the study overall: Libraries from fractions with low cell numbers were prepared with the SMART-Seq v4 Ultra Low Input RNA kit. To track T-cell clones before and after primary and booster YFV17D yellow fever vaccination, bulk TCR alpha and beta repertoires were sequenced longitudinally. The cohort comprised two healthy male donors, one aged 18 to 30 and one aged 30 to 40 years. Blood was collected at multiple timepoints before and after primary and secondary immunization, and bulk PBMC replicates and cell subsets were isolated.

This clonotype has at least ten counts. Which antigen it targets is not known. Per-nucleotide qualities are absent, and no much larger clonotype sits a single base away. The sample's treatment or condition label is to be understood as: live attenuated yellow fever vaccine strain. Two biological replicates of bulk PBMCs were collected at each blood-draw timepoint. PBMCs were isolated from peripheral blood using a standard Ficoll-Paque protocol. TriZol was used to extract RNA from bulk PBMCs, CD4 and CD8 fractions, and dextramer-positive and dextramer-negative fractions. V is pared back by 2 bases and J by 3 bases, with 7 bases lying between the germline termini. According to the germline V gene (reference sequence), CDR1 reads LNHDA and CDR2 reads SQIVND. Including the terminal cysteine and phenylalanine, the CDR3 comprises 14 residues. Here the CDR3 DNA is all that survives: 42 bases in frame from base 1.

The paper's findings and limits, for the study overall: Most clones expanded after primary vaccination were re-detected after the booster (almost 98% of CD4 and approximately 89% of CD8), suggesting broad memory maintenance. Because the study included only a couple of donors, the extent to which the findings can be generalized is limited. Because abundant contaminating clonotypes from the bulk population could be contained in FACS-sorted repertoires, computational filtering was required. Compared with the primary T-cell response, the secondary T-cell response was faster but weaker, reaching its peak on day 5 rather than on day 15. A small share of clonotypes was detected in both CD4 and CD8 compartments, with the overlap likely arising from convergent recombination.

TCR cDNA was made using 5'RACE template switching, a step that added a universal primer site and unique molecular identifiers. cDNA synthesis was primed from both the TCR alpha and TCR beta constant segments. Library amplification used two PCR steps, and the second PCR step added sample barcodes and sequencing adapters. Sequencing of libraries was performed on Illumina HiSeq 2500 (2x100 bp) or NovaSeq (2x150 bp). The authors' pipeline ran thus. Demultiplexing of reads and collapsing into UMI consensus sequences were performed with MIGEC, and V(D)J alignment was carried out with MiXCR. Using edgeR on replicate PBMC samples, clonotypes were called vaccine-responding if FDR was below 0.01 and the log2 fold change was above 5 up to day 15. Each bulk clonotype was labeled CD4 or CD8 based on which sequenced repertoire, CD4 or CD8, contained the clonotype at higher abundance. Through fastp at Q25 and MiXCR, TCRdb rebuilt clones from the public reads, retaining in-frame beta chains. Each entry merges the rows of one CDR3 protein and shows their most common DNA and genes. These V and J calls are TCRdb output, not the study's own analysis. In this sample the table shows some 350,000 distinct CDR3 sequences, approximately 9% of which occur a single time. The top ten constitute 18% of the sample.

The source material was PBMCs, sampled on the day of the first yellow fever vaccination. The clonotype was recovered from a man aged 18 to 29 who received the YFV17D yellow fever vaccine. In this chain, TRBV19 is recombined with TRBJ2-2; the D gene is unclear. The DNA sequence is TGTGCCAGTAGTATAAACCGGTACACCGGGGAGCTGTTTTTT. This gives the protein CASSINRYTGELFF.